The 11 T cell receptor beta chains reported below all come from one sample, sequenced in a study of PD-L1 blockade in urothelial cancer. Time point defined: peripheral blood 6 weeks after treatment start. Clones were read by immunoSEQ multiplex PCR, and TCRdb kept only the in-frame ones, dropping some. The table shows 35,000 to 55,000 clones, with more than 75% occurring only once. Sequencing used PBMCs, obtained around atezolizumab (anti-PD-L1) treatment. The receptors stem from a man in his 60s with urothelial cancer.

This clone was seen only a few times. The V call is TRBV5-6, the J call TRBJ2-2, with TRBD2 matching over 10 bases. Germline CDR1 is SGHDT and CDR2 is YYEEEE. V lost 7 bases, J lost 4 bases, and 1 base stayed unmatched. This CDR3 has 13 residues. The CDR3: CASLAGGTGELFF. The CDR3 DNA reads TGTGCCAGCTTAGCGGGAGGCACCGGGGAGCTGTTTTTT.

The chain recombines TRBV9 with TRBJ2-1, with 8 bases matching TRBD2. The length of the CDR3 is 16 residues. Looked up from germline, CDR1 is SGDLS and CDR2 is YYNGEE. The ends lost 0 bases at V and 5 bases at J; junction bases unmatched: 7. CDR3 sequence: CASSVGSGRSDNEQFF. The CDR3 DNA is TGTGCCAGCAGCGTAGGCAGCGGGAGATCAGACAATGAGCAGTTCTTC.

The CDR3: CSVEVYRQGRFF. The CDR3 DNA sequence: TGCAGCGTTGAAGTATATAGACAGGGGCGGTTCTTC. This chain uses TRBV29-1 with TRBJ2-1; 8 bases align to TRBD1. This CDR3 has 12 residues. CDR1 is SQVTM, CDR2 ANQGSEA, per germline. The J segment lost 15 bases and the V segment lost 1 base, leaving 8 bases of the junction unmatched.

This clone has just a few counts. This chain uses TRBV11-1 with TRBJ1-1; TRBD1 might be the D (5 bases). Germline CDR1 and CDR2: SGHAT and FQDESV (reference sequence). Trimming left V 5 bases short and J 1 base short, with 17 bases between. The CDR3 is 16 residues long. CDR3 loop: CASSRTGVQGNTEAFF. The CDR3, as DNA: TGTGCCAGCAGCCGAACAGGTGTCCAAGGGAACACTGAAGCTTTCTTT. The variable domain in full, completed from reference TRBV11-1 and TRBJ1-1, reads EAEVAQSPRYKITEKSQAVAFWCDPISGHATLYWYRQILGQGPELLVQFQDESVVDDSQLPKDRFSAERLKGVDSTLKIQPAELGDSAMYLCASSRTGVQGNTEAFFGQGTRLTVV.

V is TRBV9 and J is TRBJ1-6; 7 nucleotides match TRBD1. The CDR3 runs 16 residues. Looked up from germline, CDR1 is SGDLS and CDR2 is YYNGEE. The V and J ends lost 3 bases and 6 bases, in that order; junction bases with no gene match: 9. DNA of the CDR3: TGTGCCAGCAGCGCCGATGGGACAGTGCCTAATTCACCCCTCCACTTT. Its protein product is CASSADGTVPNSPLHF.

The chain links TRBV7-2 to TRBJ2-5; tentative D call: TRBD2 (6 bases). The germline gives CDR1 SGHTA, CDR2 FQGNSA. CDR3 length: 15 residues. V was clipped by 2 bases and J by 5 bases, with 15 bases between them. The CDR3 DNA sequence: TGTGCCAGCAGCTTACGGGGACTGCCAGGGGAGACCCAGTACTTC. Translated: CASSLRGLPGETQYF.

V usage is TRBV7-9 and J usage is TRBJ2-5; 13 positions agree with TRBD2. Germline V gives CDR1 SEHNR, CDR2 FQNEAQ (reference sequence). The CDR3 extends over 16 amino acids. V lost 6 bases and J lost 5; bases outside the gene matches: 9. The CDR3 region is CASRQTSGGARETQYF. The CDR3 coding sequence is TGTGCCAGCAGACAAACTAGCGGGGGGGCCCGGGAGACCCAGTACTTC.

This clone occurred once. The J gene is TRBJ1-4, the V gene TRBV10-3; D unresolved. The CDR3 spans 14 residues. Per germline, CDR1 ENHRY and CDR2 SYGVKD. V lost 6 bases and J lost 1, with 9 bases in between. The CDR3 region is CAISAGGTNEKLFF. The CDR3 DNA is TGTGCCATCAGCGCGGGCGGAACTAATGAAAAACTGTTTTTT.

CDR3 sequence (DNA): TGTGCCAGCAGCTCCAATAAGGGGGCTAACGAGCAGTACTTC. Translating it yields CASSSNKGANEQYF. This rearrangement joins TRBV28 to TRBJ2-7, with TRBD1 matching over 7 bases. Germline assignment: CDR1 MDHEN and CDR2 SYDVKM. Germline trimming cut 6 bases from V and 5 bases from J; bases unmatched to any gene: 10. This CDR3 region has 14 residues.

The V gene is TRBV6-5, the J gene TRBJ2-1; perhaps D is TRBD1 or TRBD2 (7 bases each). Germline V CDR1 and CDR2: MNHEY, SVGAGI. V was pared by 10 bases and J by 2 bases, with 12 bases between. CDR3 length: 13 residues. This chain's CDR3 is CATRGGTYNEQFF. Written as DNA, the CDR3 is TGTGCCACCAGGGGGGGGACCTACAATGAGCAGTTCTTC.

Only one count was recorded for this clone. The J gene is TRBJ1-2, the V gene TRBV10-2; D ambiguous. CDR3 length equals 14 residues. In germline, CDR1 is WSHSY, CDR2 SAAADI. V gave up 6 bases and J gave up 1 base, with 12 bases separating them. The CDR3 DNA reads TGCGCCAGCAGGGGTCCCGACAATAACTATGGCTACACCTTC. Its translation is CASRGPDNNYGYTF.